This T cell receptor (beta chain) was recorded in a study of blood T cell repertoires in COVID-19. Germline-derived CDR1 and CDR2 are KGHSH and LQKENI. This CDR3 region has 18 residues. Deletions cut 3 bases from V and 6 bases from J, with 26 bases between. Study members were between roughly 18 and 100 years old and lived in over 20 US regions. Allocation to cohorts depended on clinical history reported by the participants. The authors' processing: Amplification with reference gene primers provided the estimates of nucleated cell counts. Assay: immunoSEQ multiplex PCR; the TCRdb copy retains only in-frame clones and omits some. V and J calls and clone size come straight from that table; D and trimming were deduced from the DNA. The data show about 170,000 clones, around 80% seen once.

The chain joins TRBV18 to TRBJ1-1, with a possible D match to TRBD1 (6 bases). This sequence was found in a woman aged 50 to 65 in a cohort exposed to, infected with or recovered from COVID-19 (not recorded which). Sequencing was performed on PBMCs or T cells enriched from blood (not recorded which). The CDR3 is CASSPGSGARPSWAEAFF. In DNA form, the CDR3 reads TGTGCCAGCTCACCTGGCTCAGGGGCGCGTCCGTCCTGGGCTGAAGCTTTCTTT.